This TCR beta chain is drawn from a study of cytomegalovirus exposure and HLA in healthy donors. Whole-study results and caveats: The authors confirmed in vitro that three CMV-associated chains were specific for CMV antigens.

A note on this clone: Its specificity is not known. At one end, the junction sequence differs from germline, possibly due to a read error.

The CDR3 extends over 14 amino acids. CDR1 is MDHEN and CDR2 is SYDVKM in the germline V gene. PCR amplification relied on 60 Vbeta primers (plus 13 Jbeta primers). Assay used: immunoSEQ multiplex PCR; TCRdb lists only in-frame clones, some missing. The profile shows under 200,000 clones, less than 90% of them singletons. Source material: PBMCs. The chain combines TRBV28 with TRBJ1-1; D possibly corresponds to TRBD1 (6 bases). This TCR was recovered from a boy aged 2 to 9 in good health and CMV-seronegative. The CDR3 coding sequence is TGTGCCAGCAGACTCCGAGCAGGGGCATCTGAAACTTTCTTT. Its translation: CASRLRAGASETFF.